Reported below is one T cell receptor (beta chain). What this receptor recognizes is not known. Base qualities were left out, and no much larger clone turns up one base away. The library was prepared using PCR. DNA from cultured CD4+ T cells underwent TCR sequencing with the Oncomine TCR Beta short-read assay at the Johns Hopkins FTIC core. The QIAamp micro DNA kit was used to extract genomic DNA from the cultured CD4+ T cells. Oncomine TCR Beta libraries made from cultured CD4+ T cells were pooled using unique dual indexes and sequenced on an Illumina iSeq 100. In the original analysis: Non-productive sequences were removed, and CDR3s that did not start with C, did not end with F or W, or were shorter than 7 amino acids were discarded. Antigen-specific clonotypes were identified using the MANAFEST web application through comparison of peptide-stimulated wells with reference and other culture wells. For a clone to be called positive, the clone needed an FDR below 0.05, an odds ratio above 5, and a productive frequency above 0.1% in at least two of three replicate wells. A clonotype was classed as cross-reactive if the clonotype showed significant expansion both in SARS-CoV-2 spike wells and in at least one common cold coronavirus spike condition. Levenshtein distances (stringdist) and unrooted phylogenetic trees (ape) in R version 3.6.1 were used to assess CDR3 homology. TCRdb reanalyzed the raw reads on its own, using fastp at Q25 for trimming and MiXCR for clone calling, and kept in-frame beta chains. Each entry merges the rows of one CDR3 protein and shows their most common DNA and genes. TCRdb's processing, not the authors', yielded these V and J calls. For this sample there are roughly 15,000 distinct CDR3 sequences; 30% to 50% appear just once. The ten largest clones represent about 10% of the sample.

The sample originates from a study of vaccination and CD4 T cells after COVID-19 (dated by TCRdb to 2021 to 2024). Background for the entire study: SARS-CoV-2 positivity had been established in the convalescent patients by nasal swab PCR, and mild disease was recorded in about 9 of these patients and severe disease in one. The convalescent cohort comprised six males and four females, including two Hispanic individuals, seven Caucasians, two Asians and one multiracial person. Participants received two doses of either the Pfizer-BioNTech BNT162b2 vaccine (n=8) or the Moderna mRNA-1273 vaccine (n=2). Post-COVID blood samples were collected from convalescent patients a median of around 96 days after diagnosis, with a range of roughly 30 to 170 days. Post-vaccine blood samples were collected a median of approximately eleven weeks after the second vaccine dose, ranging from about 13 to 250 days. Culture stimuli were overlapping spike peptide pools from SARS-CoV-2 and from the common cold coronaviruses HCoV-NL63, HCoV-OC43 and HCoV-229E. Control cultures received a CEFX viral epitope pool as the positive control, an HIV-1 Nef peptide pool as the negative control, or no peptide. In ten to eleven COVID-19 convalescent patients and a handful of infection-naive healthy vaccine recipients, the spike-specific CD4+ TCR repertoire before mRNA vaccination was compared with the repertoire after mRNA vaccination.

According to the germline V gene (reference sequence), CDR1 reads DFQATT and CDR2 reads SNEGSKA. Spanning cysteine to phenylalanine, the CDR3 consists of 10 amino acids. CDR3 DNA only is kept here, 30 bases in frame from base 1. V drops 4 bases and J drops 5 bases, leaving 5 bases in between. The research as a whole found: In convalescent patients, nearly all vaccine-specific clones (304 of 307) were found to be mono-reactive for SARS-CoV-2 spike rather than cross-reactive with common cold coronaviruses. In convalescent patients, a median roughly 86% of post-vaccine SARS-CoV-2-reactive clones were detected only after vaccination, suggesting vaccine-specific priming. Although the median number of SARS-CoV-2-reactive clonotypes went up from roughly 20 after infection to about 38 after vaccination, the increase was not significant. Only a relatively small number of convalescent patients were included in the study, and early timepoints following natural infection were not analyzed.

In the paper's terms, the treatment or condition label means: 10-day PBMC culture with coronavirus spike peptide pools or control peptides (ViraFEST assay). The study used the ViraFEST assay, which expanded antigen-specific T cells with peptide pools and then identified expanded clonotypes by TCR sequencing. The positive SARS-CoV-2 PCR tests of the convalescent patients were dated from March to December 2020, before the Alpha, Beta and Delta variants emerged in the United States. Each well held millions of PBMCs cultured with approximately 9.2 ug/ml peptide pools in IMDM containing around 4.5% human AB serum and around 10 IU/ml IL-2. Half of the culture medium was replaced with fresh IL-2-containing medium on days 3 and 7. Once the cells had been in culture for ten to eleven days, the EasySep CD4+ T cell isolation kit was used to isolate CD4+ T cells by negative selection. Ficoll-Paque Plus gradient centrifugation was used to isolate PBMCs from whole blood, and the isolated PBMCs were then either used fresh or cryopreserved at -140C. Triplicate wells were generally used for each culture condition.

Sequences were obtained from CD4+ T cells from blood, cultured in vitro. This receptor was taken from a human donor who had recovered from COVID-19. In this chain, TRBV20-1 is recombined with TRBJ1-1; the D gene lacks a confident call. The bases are TGCAGTGCTATCCCGACTGAAGCTTTCTTT. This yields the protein CSAIPTEAFF.